Following are 4 T cell receptor beta chains from one sample sequenced in a study of blood T cell repertoires in COVID-19. Method: immunoSEQ multiplex PCR; TCRdb's copy keeps in-frame clones and lacks some. The sample lists about 71,000 clones, 75% to 90% occurring once. The specimen was peripheral blood. Receptors were obtained from a man aged 30 to 45 with acute or convalescent COVID-19.

This sequence joins TRBV2 and TRBJ1-4, with 10 bases fitting TRBD1. The CDR3 contains 15 residues. Germline CDR1 is SNHLY and CDR2 is FYNNEI. The trim removed 8 bases at V and 8 bases at J, leaving 11 bases unmatched. CDR3 DNA sequence: TGTGCCAGCGGTCCTGACAGGGGGCATAGGGAAAAACTGTTTTTT. It specifies CASGPDRGHREKLFF.

This clone has more than one count but fewer than ten. The genes are TRBV7-6 and TRBJ2-1, with TRBD2 matching 9 bases. Germline values: CDR1 SGHVS, CDR2 FNYEAQ. The J segment lost 8 bases and the V segment lost 2 bases, leaving 13 bases of the junction unmatched. The CDR3 extends over 17 amino acids. The CDR3 bases are TGTGCCAGCAGCTTAATGTCGGTTGCGGGGGGGCTCGATGAGCAGTTCTTC. This codes for CASSLMSVAGGLDEQFF.

J is TRBJ1-2 and V is TRBV7-2, with D possibly matching TRBD1 (5 bases). The CDR3 extends over 15 amino acids. Germline loops: CDR1 SGHTA, CDR2 FQGNSA. V was shortened by 6 bases and J by 3 bases, with 17 bases between the two germline ends. The CDR3 is CASSSDRDSYYGYTF. The CDR3 nucleotides are TGTGCCAGCAGTTCCGACCGAGACAGTTACTATGGCTACACCTTC. The full variable domain, in which reference TRBV7-2 and TRBJ1-2 provide the parts outside the CDR3, is GAGVSQSPSNKVTEKGKDVELRCDPISGHTALYWYRQSLGQGLEFLIYFQGNSAPDKSGLPSDRFSAERTGGSVSTLTIQRTQQEDSAVYLCASSSDRDSYYGYTFGSGTRLTVV.

This clone was observed a handful of times. The chain couples TRBV2 to TRBJ2-7; D is possibly TRBD1 (6 bases). CDR1 is SNHLY and CDR2 is FYNNEI in the germline V gene. The CDR3 totals 14 residues. The V and J ends lost 8 bases and 2 bases respectively, with 16 bases between them. The CDR3 bases are TGTGCCAGCGGGGCGGACAGTGGGGCCTACGAGCAGTACTTC. Translation: CASGADSGAYEQYF.